Listed here are 10 T cell receptor beta chains from one sample, sequenced in a study of graft-versus-host responses after intestinal transplantation. Only in-frame clones appear in the TCRdb table, and some are missing; sequencing was by immunoSEQ multiplex PCR. The sample has approximately 68,000 clones; nearly 90% are singletons. Which antigens these TCRs recognize remains unknown. This material consisted of unstimulated CD8+ T cells sorted from spleen or lymph node cells, taken before transplant. All receptors derive from a human donor who was the organ donor for an intestinal transplant.

The rearrangement uses TRBV27 and TRBJ2-3; D uncertain. Trimming took off 2 bases at V and 4 bases at J, with 7 bases between the two ends. The CDR3 runs to 13 residues. CDR1 and CDR2 from the germline V gene are MNHEY and SMNVEV (reference sequence). The CDR3 here is CASSLLSPDTQYF. Here the CDR3 DNA reads TGTGCCAGCAGTTTACTATCCCCAGATACGCAGTATTTT.

The sample holds one count of this clone. The chain links TRBV5-1 to TRBJ2-5, with a weak D call TRBD2 (6 bases). Germline assignment: CDR1 SGHRS and CDR2 YFSETQ. This CDR3 spans 16 amino acids. The V and J ends lost 7 bases and 5 bases respectively, with 24 bases between them. The CDR3, as DNA: TGCGCCAGCCTCGACGGTGGAGGGAGAGGGGAGGAGACCCAGTACTTC. Its translation is CASLDGGGRGEETQYF.

This clone was seen only once. The genes are TRBV4-2 and TRBJ1-2; weak D call: TRBD1 (6 bases). With 0 bases removed from V and 4 bases from J, the gap between germline ends came to 15 bases. The CDR3 has 16 amino acids. The V gene's germline CDR1 is LGHNA and CDR2 YNFKEQ. The CDR3 protein is CASSQDRTRGIYGYTF. The DNA for the CDR3 is TGTGCCAGCAGCCAAGACCGGACAAGGGGGATCTATGGCTACACCTTC.

This rearrangement joins TRBV4-1 to TRBJ1-2, with 7 bases fitting TRBD1. Germline CDR1 is MGHRA and CDR2 is YSYEKL. The trim removed 3 bases at V and 4 bases at J, leaving 11 bases unmatched. There are 16 residues in the CDR3. CDR3 nucleotide sequence: TGCGCCAGCAGCCATGAAAACAGGGGCGACGTCTATGGCTACACCTTC. It encodes CASSHENRGDVYGYTF.

The DNA of the CDR3 is TGTGCCAGCAGTTCGCCCGGGAGCACAGATACGCAGTATTTT. Translated, it gives CASSSPGSTDTQYF. The chain couples TRBV2 to TRBJ2-3, with D unresolved. V lost 5 bases and J lost 0, with 9 bases in between. The CDR3 has 14 amino acids. From germline, CDR1 is SNHLY and CDR2 FYNNEI.

This chain connects TRBV7-3 to TRBJ2-1, with D possibly TRBD1 on 6 matching bases. Trimming shortened V by 0 bases and J by 2 bases, and 11 bases separated the two germline ends. This CDR3 comprises 16 residues. Germline assignment: CDR1 SGHTA and CDR2 FQGTGA. CDR3 sequence (DNA): TGTGCCAGCAGCTTAACGGGTTCAGGGGCCTACAATGAGCAGTTCTTC. Translated, it gives CASSLTGSGAYNEQFF.

V gene TRBV7-2 combines with J gene TRBJ1-2; TRBD1 aligns across 7 bases. V dropped 5 bases and J dropped 4; count of bases not matched to a gene: 10. CDR1 and CDR2 (germline): SGHTA, FQGNSA. CDR3 length equals 15 residues. CDR3 sequence (DNA): TGTGCCAGCAGCGAAGGGCGGGACAGCTCCTATGGCTACACCTTC. It translates to CASSEGRDSSYGYTF.

This chain connects TRBV4-3 to TRBJ1-1; D is unclear. The CDR3 is made up of 15 amino acids. Looked up from germline, CDR1 is LGHNA and CDR2 is YSLEER. V was trimmed by 3 bases and J by 4 bases, leaving 15 bases between them. The CDR3 loop reads CASSQYSTGSTEAFF. The CDR3 nucleotides are TGCGCCAGCAGCCAGTATTCGACTGGGTCCACTGAAGCTTTCTTT.

The chain joins TRBV2 to TRBJ1-4; 7 bases are shared with TRBD1. The CDR3 length is 15 residues. V was pared by 8 bases and J by 2 bases, with 8 bases of the junction left unmatched. The germline gives CDR1 SNHLY, CDR2 FYNNEI. This chain's CDR3 is CASQLQTGTNEKLFF. The CDR3 DNA reads as TGTGCCAGCCAGTTGCAGACAGGGACTAATGAAAAACTGTTTTTT.

The DNA for the CDR3 is TGTGCCAGTAGTATGCAACAGTATAGCACAGATACGCAGTATTTT. Protein product: CASSMQQYSTDTQYF. The chain has TRBV19 and TRBJ2-3; D not resolved. Germline V gene lookup returns CDR1 LNHDA and CDR2 SQIVND (reference sequence). CDR3 length: 15 amino acids. V was cut by 3 bases and J by 0 bases, with 10 bases left in between.